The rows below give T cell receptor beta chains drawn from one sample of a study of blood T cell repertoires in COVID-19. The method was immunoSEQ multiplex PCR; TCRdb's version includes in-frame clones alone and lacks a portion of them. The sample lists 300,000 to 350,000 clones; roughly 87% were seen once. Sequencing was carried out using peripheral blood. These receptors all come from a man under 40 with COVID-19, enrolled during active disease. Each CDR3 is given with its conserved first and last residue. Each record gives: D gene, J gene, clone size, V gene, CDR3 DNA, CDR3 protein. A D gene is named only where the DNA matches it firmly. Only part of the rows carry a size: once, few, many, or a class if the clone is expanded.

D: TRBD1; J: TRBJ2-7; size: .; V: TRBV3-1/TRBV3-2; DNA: TGTGCCAGCAGCCGACCGACAGGGTCTCTATTTTACGAGCAGTACTTC; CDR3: CASSRPTGSLFYEQYF
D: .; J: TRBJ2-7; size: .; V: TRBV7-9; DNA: TGTGCCAGCAGCCCTTCGGGGGTCGAGCAGTACTTC; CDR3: CASSPSGVEQYF
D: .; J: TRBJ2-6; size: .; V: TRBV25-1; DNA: TGTGCCAGCAGCCTCTCTGGGGCCAACGTCCTGACTTTC; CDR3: CASSLSGANVLTF
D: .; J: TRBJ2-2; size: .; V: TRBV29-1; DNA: TGCAGCGTTGAAGGTCAGACCGGGGAGCTGTTTTTT; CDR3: CSVEGQTGELFF
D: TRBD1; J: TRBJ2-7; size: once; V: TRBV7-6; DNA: TGTGCCAGCAGCCTGGGACAGGGGGCCTACGAGCAGTACTTC; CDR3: CASSLGQGAYEQYF
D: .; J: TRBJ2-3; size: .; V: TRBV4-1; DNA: TGCGCCAGCAGCCAAGATTCTAGCCTACGTAGCACAGATACGCAGTATTTT; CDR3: CASSQDSSLRSTDTQYF
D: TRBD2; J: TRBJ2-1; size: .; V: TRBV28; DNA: TGTGCCAGCCCCCCAGCGGGGTCCCCGTCTCAGTTGAATGAGCAGTTCTTC; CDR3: CASPPAGSPSQLNEQFF
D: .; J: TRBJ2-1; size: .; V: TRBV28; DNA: TGTGCCAGCAGTTACCGGGACAATGAGCAGTTCTTC; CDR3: CASSYRDNEQFF
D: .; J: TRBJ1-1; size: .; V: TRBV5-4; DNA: TGTGCCAGCAGCTTGCAGGGCAGGGACACTGAAGCTTTCTTT; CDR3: CASSLQGRDTEAFF
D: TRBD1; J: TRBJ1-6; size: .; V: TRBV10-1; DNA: TGCGCCAGCAGTGGGACAGGGGGCCTAACTCTTTTTCGTAGCTCCTATAATTCACCCCTCCACTTT; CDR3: CASSGTGGLTLFRSSYNSPLHF
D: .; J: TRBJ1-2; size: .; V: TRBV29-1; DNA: TGCAGCGTTGAAAGGAGGGATCCTAACTATGGCTACACCTTC; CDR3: CSVERRDPNYGYTF
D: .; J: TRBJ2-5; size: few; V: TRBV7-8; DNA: TGTGCCAGCAGCGTCACCTATCAAGAGACCCAGTACTTC; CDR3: CASSVTYQETQYF
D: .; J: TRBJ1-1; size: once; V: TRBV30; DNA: TGTGCCTGGAGGGAAGGGACAACGAACACTGAAGCTTTCTTT; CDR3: CAWREGTTNTEAFF
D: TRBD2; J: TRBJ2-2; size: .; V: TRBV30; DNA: TGTGCCTGGATAGGTCTAGCGGGAGCTGTCACCGGGGAGCTGTTTTTT; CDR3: CAWIGLAGAVTGELFF
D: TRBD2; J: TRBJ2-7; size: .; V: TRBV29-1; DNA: TGCAGCGTAGCGGGAGGCCGCTCCTACGAGCAGTACTTC; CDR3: CSVAGGRSYEQYF
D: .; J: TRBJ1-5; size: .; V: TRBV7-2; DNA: TGTGCCAGCAGCTTAAACTCAGGGTATAGCAATCAGCCCCAGCATTTT; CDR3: CASSLNSGYSNQPQHF
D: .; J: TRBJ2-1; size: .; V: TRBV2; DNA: TGTGCCAGCAGTGAAGGAGTATCTGAGCAGTTCTTC; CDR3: CASSEGVSEQFF
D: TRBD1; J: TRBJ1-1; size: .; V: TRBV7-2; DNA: TGTGCCAGCAGCTTGGCAGGGGGCGCCGTCACTGAAGCTTTCTTT; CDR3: CASSLAGGAVTEAFF
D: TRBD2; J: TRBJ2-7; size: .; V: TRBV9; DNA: TGTGCCAGCAGCGGCCAGGCGCTAGCGGGGGCCTACGAGCAGTACTTC; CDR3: CASSGQALAGAYEQYF
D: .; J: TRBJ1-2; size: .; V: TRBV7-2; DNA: TGTGCCAGCAGCTTACTTCCAGGGCAAGGCTACACCTTC; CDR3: CASSLLPGQGYTF
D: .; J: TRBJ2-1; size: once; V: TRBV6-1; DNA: TGTGCCAGCAGTGAAGGTGGGACTCAAGTCCCGTCAAGAGGGCAGTTCTTC; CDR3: CASSEGGTQVPSRGQFF
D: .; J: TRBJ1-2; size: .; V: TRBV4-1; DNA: TGCGCCAGCAGCCAAGATCCATTCCGGGGAGACTATGGCTACACCTTC; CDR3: CASSQDPFRGDYGYTF
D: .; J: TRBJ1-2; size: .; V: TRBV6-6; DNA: TGTGCCAGCAGTTACATTTGGACTCCTAACTATGGCTACACCTTC; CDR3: CASSYIWTPNYGYTF
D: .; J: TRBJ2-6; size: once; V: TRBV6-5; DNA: TGTGCCAGCAGTCGGGATTTCTCTGGGGCCAACGTCCTGACTTTC; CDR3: CASSRDFSGANVLTF
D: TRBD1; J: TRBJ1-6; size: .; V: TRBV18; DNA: TGTGCCAGCTCACCTTCGACAGGGCCCCCTTCACCCCTCCACTTT; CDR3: CASSPSTGPPSPLHF
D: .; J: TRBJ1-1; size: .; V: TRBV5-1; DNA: TGCGCCAGCAGCTTGGTAGAGGGTGTGAACACTGAAGCTTTCTTT; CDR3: CASSLVEGVNTEAFF
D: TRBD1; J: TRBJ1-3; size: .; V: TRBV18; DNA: TGTGCCAGCTCACCGGTGACAGGGGTGAACTCTGGAAACACCATATATTTT; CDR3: CASSPVTGVNSGNTIYF
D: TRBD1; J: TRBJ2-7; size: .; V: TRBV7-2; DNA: TGTGCCAGCCAAGCGGCAGGGGGATTCTCATACTACGAGCAGTACTTC; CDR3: CASQAAGGFSYYEQYF
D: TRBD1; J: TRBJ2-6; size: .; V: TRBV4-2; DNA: TGTGCCAGCAGAGCGACCGGGACAGGGAACTCTGGGGCCAACGTCCTGACTTTC; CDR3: CASRATGTGNSGANVLTF
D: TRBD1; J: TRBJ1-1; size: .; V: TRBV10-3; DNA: TGTGCCATCAGTGTTTCAGGGGGCAACACTGAAGCTTTCTTT; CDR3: CAISVSGGNTEAFF
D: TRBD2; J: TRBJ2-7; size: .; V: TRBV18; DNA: TGTGCCAGCTCACGATACGGGACTAGCGGGATCGACGAGCAGTACTTC; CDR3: CASSRYGTSGIDEQYF
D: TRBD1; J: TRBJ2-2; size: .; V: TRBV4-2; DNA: TGTGCCAGCAGCCATGCTTTTCCAGGGGGCGCGGACACCGGGGAGCTGTTTTTT; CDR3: CASSHAFPGGADTGELFF
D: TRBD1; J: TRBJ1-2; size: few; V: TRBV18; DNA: TGTGCCAGCTCACCGGACAGGGACGGCTACACCTTC; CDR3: CASSPDRDGYTF
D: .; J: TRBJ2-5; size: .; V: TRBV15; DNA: TGTGCCACCAGCAGACAGGGGACGATCCAAGAGACCCAGTACTTC; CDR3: CATSRQGTIQETQYF
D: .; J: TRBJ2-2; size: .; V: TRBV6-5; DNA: TGTGCCAGCAGACAGAACACCGGGGAGCTGTTTTTT; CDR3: CASRQNTGELFF
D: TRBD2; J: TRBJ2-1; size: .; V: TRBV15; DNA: TGTGCCACCAGCAGAGTAAGAACTAGCGGGAGCTCCTACAATGAGCAGTTCTTC; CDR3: CATSRVRTSGSSYNEQFF
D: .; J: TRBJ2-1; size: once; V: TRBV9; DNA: TGTGCCAGCAGCGTGACAGGACCCTCCTACAATGAGCAGTTCTTC; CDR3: CASSVTGPSYNEQFF
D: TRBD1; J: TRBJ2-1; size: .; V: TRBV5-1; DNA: TGCGCCAGCAGCTTGGATGGACAGGGGTACAATGAGCAGTTCTTC; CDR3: CASSLDGQGYNEQFF
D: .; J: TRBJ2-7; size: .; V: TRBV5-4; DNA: TGTGCCAGCAGCGAAGGACTAACTTCCTACGAGCAGTACTTC; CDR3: CASSEGLTSYEQYF
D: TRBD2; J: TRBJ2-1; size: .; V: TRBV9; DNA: TGTGCCAGCAGCGTCGGCCCCCCAGCGGGGAATGAGCAGTTCTTC; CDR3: CASSVGPPAGNEQFF
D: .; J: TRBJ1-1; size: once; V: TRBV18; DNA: TGTGCCAGCTCACCGAGGAGTTTGAACACTGAAGCTTTCTTT; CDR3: CASSPRSLNTEAFF
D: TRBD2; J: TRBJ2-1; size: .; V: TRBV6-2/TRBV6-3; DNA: TGTGCCAGCAGTTATCGGCAGACTAGCGGGTCCAATCCTAGCTCCTACAATGAGCAGTTCTTC; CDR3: CASSYRQTSGSNPSSYNEQFF
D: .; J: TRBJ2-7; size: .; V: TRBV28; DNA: TGTGCCAGCACCCTGGACAGCTACGAGCAGTACTTC; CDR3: CASTLDSYEQYF
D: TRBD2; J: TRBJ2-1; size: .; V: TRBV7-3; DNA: TGTGCCAGCAGCCCAGGGGCGGGAGGCAATGAGCAGTTCTTC; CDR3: CASSPGAGGNEQFF
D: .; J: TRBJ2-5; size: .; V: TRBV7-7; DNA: TGTGCCAGCAGCTTAGTTGGACTCCAAGAGACCCAGTACTTC; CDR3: CASSLVGLQETQYF
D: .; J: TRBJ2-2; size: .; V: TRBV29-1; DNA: TGCAGCGTGCAGAGTGGCGGGTCAACCGGGGAGCTGTTTTTT; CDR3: CSVQSGGSTGELFF
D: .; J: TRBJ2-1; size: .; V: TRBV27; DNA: TGTGCCAGCAGTTGTCCACTTTGTTTCTTC; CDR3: CASSCPLCFF
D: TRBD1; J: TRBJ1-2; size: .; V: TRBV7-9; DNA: TGTGCCAGCAGCTTAGTTTTTCGCGGCGGGGACAGGGTCTATGGCTACACCTTC; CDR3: CASSLVFRGGDRVYGYTF
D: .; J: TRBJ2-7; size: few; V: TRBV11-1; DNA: TGTGCCAGCAGCTCCTCCGAGGGGGTCGGGAACGAGCAGTACTTC; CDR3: CASSSSEGVGNEQYF
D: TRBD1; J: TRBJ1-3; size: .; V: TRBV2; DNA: TGTGCCAGCAGGTTCCGACAGGGCTCTGGAAACACCATATATTTT; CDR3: CASRFRQGSGNTIYF
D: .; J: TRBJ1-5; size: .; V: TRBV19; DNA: TGTGCCAGTAGTCGGGGGGTTCAAGGCAATCAGCCCCAGCATTTT; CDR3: CASSRGVQGNQPQHF
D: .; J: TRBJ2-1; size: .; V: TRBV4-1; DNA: TGCGCCAGCAGCCCGAGTACTAGCTTTGGTGGCAATGAGCAGTTCTTC; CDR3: CASSPSTSFGGNEQFF
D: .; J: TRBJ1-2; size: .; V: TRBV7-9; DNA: TGTGCCAGCAGCCCCACCGCGCGGGGCTACACCTTC; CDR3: CASSPTARGYTF
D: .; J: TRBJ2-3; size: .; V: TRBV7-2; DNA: TGTGCCAGCAGCTTAGTGCGCGCACTCACAGATACGCAGTATTTT; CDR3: CASSLVRALTDTQYF
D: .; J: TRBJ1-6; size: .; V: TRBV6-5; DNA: TGTGCCAGCAGCCCCTCCAGGATTAATTCACCCCTCCACTTT; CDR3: CASSPSRINSPLHF
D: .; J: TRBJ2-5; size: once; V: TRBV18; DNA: TGTGCCAGCTCACCATTTCGGCGAGGGCCGGAGACCCAGTACTTC; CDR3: CASSPFRRGPETQYF
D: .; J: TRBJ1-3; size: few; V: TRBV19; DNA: TGTGCCAGTAGTATCCCAGGGGAGACCTCTGGAAACACCATATATTTT; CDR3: CASSIPGETSGNTIYF
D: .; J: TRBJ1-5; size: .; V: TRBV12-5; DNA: TGTGCTAGTGGTTTGGCGGTAGGCAGTGGAGTAAATAGCAATCAGCCCCAGCATTTT; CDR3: CASGLAVGSGVNSNQPQHF
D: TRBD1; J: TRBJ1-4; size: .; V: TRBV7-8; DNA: TGTGCCAGCAGCGCCCCCGGGACAGGGGGTGAAAAACTGTTTTTT; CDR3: CASSAPGTGGEKLFF